Listed below are T cell receptor beta chains from one sample, sequenced in a study of blood T cell repertoires in COVID-19. Profiled with immunoSEQ multiplex PCR; TCRdb holds only in-frame clones, not every one. This sample carries over 35,000 clones, just under 85% of them seen once, and the ten largest clones take roughly 14%. Sequencing was performed on peripheral blood. The receptors come from a human donor in a cohort sampled during active COVID-19. Each CDR3 is given with its conserved first and last residue. Each record gives: clone size, V gene, D gene, J gene, CDR3 protein, CDR3 DNA. The D gene is left open where the match is weak. The size field is filled for only some rows; it gives once, few, many or a size class.

>NA|TRBV18|TRBD1|TRBJ1-1
CASSPVGTGFMNTEAFF
TGTGCCAGCTCACCGGTGGGGACAGGTTTCATGAACACTGAAGCTTTCTTT
>NA|TRBV7-9|TRBD1|TRBJ1-1
CASSSTGGNTEAFF
TGTGCCAGCAGCTCGACAGGGGGCAACACTGAAGCTTTCTTT
>NA|TRBV4-3|NA|TRBJ1-6
CASSQMGGRDRSNSPLHF
TGCGCCAGCAGCCAAATGGGTGGCCGTGACAGAAGTAATTCACCCCTCCACTTT
>few|TRBV12-3/TRBV12-4|NA|TRBJ1-5
CASSFQGQPQHF
TGTGCCAGCAGTTTTCAGGGGCAGCCCCAGCATTTT
>NA|TRBV10-2|NA|TRBJ1-2
CASSEGLGARGYTF
TGCGCCAGCAGCGAAGGGTTAGGGGCGCGGGGCTACACCTTC
>NA|TRBV12-3/TRBV12-4|NA|TRBJ1-2
CASTFRDSYGYTF
TGTGCCAGCACTTTCCGCGATTCATATGGCTACACCTTC
>NA|TRBV5-6|NA|TRBJ1-4
CASSSSSGRKLFF
TGTGCCAGCAGTTCCTCTTCGGGAAGAAAACTGTTTTTT
>NA|TRBV6-5|NA|TRBJ2-3
CASSQRETGTDTQYF
TGTGCCAGCAGCCAACGAGAAACAGGCACAGATACGCAGTATTTT
>NA|TRBV29-1|TRBD1|TRBJ1-2
CSVEETRGTYTF
TGCAGCGTTGAAGAGACCAGGGGGACCTACACCTTC
>few|TRBV7-9|NA|TRBJ2-7
CASSLGQSEQYF
TGTGCCAGCAGCTTAGGACAGTCCGAGCAGTACTTC
>few|TRBV27|NA|TRBJ1-5
CASSPSRGASNQPQHF
TGTGCCAGCAGCCCCAGTCGTGGGGCTTCGAATCAGCCCCAGCATTTT
>NA|TRBV11-3|NA|TRBJ1-1
CASSLTGSMNTEAFF
TGTGCCAGCAGCTTGACAGGTTCAATGAACACTGAAGCTTTCTTT
>NA|TRBV4-1|TRBD1|TRBJ1-5
CASSRQGGNQPQHF
TGCGCCAGCAGCCGACAGGGTGGCAATCAGCCCCAGCATTTT
>NA|TRBV29-1|NA|TRBJ1-1
CSVVSGLTEAFF
TGCAGCGTTGTTTCAGGGCTCACTGAAGCTTTCTTT
>NA|TRBV30|NA|TRBJ1-3
CAWSSSSGNTIYF
TGTGCCTGGAGTTCCTCTTCTGGAAACACCATATATTTT
>NA|TRBV5-1|TRBD2|TRBJ2-5
CASSFGGAGETQYF
TGCGCCAGCAGCTTCGGGGGGGCCGGGGAGACCCAGTACTTC
>few|TRBV6-5|TRBD1|TRBJ1-2
CASSYAGTGNYGYTF
TGTGCCAGCAGTTACGCCGGGACAGGAAACTATGGCTACACCTTC
>once|TRBV11-1|NA|TRBJ1-5
CASSPSGSNQPQHF
TGTGCCAGCAGCCCCTCAGGGTCCAATCAGCCCCAGCATTTT
>few|TRBV4-3|NA|TRBJ1-2
CASRGDYGYTF
TGCGCCAGCCGGGGGGACTATGGCTACACCTTC
>NA|TRBV6-2/TRBV6-3|NA|TRBJ1-6
CASSYVSSYNSPLHF
TGTGCCAGCAGTTACGTGAGCTCCTATAATTCACCCCTCCACTTT
>NA|TRBV6-1|NA|TRBJ1-5
CASSEYRNQPQHF
TGTGCCAGCAGTGAATACAGGAATCAGCCCCAGCATTTT
>NA|TRBV7-2|NA|TRBJ1-5
CASSLGQGLGQPQHF
TGTGCCAGCAGCTTAGGTCAGGGTTTAGGTCAGCCCCAGCATTTT
>NA|TRBV28|NA|TRBJ1-3
CASSLRGQIQGNTIYF
TGTGCCAGCAGTTTACGGGGACAAATTCAGGGAAACACCATATATTTT
>NA|TRBV7-3|NA|TRBJ2-2
CASSLLGGRSGELFF
TGTGCCAGCAGCTTACTCGGGGGGCGATCCGGGGAGCTGTTTTTT
>NA|TRBV30|TRBD2|TRBJ2-3
CACRTSGGSNTQYF
TGTGCCTGCAGGACTAGCGGGGGGTCAAATACGCAGTATTTT